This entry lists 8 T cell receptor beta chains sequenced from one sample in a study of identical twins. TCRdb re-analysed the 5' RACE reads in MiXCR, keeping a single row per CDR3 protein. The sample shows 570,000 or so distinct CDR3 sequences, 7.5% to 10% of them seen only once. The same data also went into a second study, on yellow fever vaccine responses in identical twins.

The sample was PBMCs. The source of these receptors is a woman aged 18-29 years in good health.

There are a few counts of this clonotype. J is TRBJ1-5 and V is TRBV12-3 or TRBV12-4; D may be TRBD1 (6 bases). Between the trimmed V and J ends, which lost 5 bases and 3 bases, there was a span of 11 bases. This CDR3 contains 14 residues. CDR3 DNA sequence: TGTGCCAGCAGTGGGGGCCTTCCCAATCAGCCCCAGCATTTT. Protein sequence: CASSGGLPNQPQHF.

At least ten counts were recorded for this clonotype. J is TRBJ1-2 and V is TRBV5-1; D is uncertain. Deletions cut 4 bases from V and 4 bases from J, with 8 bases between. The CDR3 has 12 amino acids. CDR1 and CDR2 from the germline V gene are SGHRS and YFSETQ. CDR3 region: CASSNTTYGYTF. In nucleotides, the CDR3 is TGCGCCAGCAGCAACACCACCTATGGCTACACCTTC.

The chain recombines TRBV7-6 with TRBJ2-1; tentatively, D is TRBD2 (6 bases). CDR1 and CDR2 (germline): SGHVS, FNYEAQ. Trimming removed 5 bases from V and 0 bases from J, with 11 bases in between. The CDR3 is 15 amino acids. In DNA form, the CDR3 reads TGTGCCAGCAGCACCGGGACTTACTCCTACAATGAGCAGTTCTTC. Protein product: CASSTGTYSYNEQFF.

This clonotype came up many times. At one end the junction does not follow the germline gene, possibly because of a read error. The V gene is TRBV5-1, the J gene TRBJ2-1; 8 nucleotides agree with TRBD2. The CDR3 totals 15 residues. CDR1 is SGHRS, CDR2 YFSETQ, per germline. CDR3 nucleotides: TGCGCCAGCAGTTTGGAACTAGCGGCTTACAATGAGCAGTTCTTC. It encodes CASSLELAAYNEQFF. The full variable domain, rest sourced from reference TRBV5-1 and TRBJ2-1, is KAGVTQTPRYLIKTRGQQVTLSCSPISGHRSVSWYQQTPGQGLQFLFEYFSETQRNKGNFPGRFSGRQFSNSRSEMNVSTLELGDSALYLCASSLELAAYNEQFFGPGTRLTVL.

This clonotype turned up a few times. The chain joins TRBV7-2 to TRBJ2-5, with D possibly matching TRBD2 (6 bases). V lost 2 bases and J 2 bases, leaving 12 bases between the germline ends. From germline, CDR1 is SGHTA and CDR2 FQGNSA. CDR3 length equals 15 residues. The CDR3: CASSLKAGLQETQYF. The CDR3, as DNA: TGTGCCAGCAGCTTAAAGGCGGGGCTACAAGAGACCCAGTACTTC.

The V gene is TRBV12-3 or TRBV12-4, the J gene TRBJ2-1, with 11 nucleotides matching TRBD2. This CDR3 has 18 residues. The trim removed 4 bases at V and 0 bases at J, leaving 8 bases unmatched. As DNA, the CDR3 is TGTGCCAGCAGTTCGGGACTAGCGGACTTGAGCTCCTACAATGAGCAGTTCTTC. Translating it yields CASSSGLADLSSYNEQFF.

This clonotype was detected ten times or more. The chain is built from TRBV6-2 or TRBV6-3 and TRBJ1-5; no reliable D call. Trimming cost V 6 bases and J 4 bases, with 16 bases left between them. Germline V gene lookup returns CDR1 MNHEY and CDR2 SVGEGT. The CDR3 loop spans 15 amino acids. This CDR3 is CASSTTGRSNQPQHF. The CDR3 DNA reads TGTGCCAGCAGCACAACCGGGAGATCTAATCAGCCCCAGCATTTT.

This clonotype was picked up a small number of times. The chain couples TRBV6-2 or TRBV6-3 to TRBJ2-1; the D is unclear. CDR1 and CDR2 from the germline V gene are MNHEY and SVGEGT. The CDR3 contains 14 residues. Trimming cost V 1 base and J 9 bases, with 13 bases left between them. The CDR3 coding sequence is TGTGCCAGCAGTTACTTGGGTTTTAGTGGTGAGCAGTTCTTC. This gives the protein CASSYLGFSGEQFF.